The rows below give T cell receptor beta chains drawn from one sample of a study of blood T cell repertoires in COVID-19. The repertoire was sequenced with immunoSEQ multiplex PCR; TCRdb's copy has only in-frame clones and lacks some. The table has fewer than 200,000 clones, approximately 84% seen once. Input material: peripheral blood. Receptors were obtained from a middle-aged man who had recovered from COVID-19. Each CDR3 is given with its conserved first and last residue. Fields, in order: clone size, D gene, J gene, V gene, CDR3 DNA, CDR3 protein. The D gene is left open where the match is weak. A row's size may be missing; if present it is once, few, many or a size class.

.,.,TRBJ1-3,TRBV28,TGTGCCACCCTGCTAACGGGGGAAAGAGGAAACACCATATATTTT,CATLLTGERGNTIYF
.,TRBD2,TRBJ2-1,TRBV4-1,TGCGCCAGCAGCCACAGGCTAGCGGGAGGGCGTGGGCATGAGCAGTTCTTC,CASSHRLAGGRGHEQFF
once,TRBD2,TRBJ2-7,TRBV13,TGTGCCAGCAGCTTATGGACTAGCGGGAAATACGAGCAGTACTTC,CASSLWTSGKYEQYF
.,TRBD1,TRBJ2-2,TRBV2,TGTGCCAGCAGCACCGGGACAGCGAACACCGGGGAGCTGTTTTTT,CASSTGTANTGELFF
few,.,TRBJ2-2,TRBV12-3/TRBV12-4,TGTGCCAGCAGTTTATTCGTTACCGGGGAGCTGTTTTTT,CASSLFVTGELFF
.,TRBD2,TRBJ2-3,TRBV6-5,TGTGCCAGCAGATGGACTAGCGGACTCACAGATACGCAGTATTTT,CASRWTSGLTDTQYF
once,TRBD1,TRBJ1-5,TRBV19,TGTGCCAGTAGTCGCCGGGACAGGTATCAGCCCCAGCATTTT,CASSRRDRYQPQHF
.,.,TRBJ1-1,TRBV9,TGTGCCAGCAGCGCCTGGGAGGGCAGGGACACTGAAGCTTTCTTT,CASSAWEGRDTEAFF
.,.,TRBJ1-5,TRBV5-5,TGTGCCAGCAGCCCCGGGGTGTGGGGCAATCAGCCCCAGCATTTT,CASSPGVWGNQPQHF
.,.,TRBJ2-7,TRBV5-1,TGCGCCAGCAGCCCTGACTTTACCTACGAGCAGTACTTC,CASSPDFTYEQYF
.,TRBD2,TRBJ2-5,TRBV9,TGTGCCAGCAGCGCCAGACTAGCGGTCCAAGAGACCCAGTACTTC,CASSARLAVQETQYF
.,.,TRBJ2-7,TRBV18,TGTGCCAGCTCACCGGAGAGCGAGCAGTACTTC,CASSPESEQYF
.,TRBD1,TRBJ1-4,TRBV28,TGTGCCAGCAGTTTTAGGACAGGGGTGGAAAAACTGTTTTTT,CASSFRTGVEKLFF
once,.,TRBJ2-3,TRBV9,TGTGCCAGCAGCGTAGTAGCTAGCGCCCCGAGGGATACGCAGTATTTT,CASSVVASAPRDTQYF
.,TRBD1,TRBJ2-7,TRBV5-4,TGTGCCAGCAGCGATTCGCCGGGACAGGGCGCCTACGAGCAGTACTTC,CASSDSPGQGAYEQYF
.,TRBD2,TRBJ2-1,TRBV14,TGTGCCAGCAGCCCTAGCGGAACCTACAATGAGCAGTTCTTC,CASSPSGTYNEQFF
.,TRBD1,TRBJ2-1,TRBV19,TGTGCCAGTAGTAGGGACAGGGGAGTACACAATGAGCAGTTCTTC,CASSRDRGVHNEQFF
.,.,TRBJ2-1,TRBV5-4,TGTGCCAGCAGCTTGACAAGGGGTGATGAGCAGTTCTTC,CASSLTRGDEQFF
.,.,TRBJ2-5,TRBV12-3/TRBV12-4,TGTGCCAGCAGTTTAGCCCTACAAGAGACCCAGTACTTC,CASSLALQETQYF
.,.,TRBJ1-5,TRBV28,TGTGCCAGCAGTAACCAGGGTGGTCAGCCCCAGCATTTT,CASSNQGGQPQHF
once,.,TRBJ2-2,TRBV19,TGTGCCAGTAGTATAGATCTCGAGGACACCGGGGAGCTGTTTTTT,CASSIDLEDTGELFF
.,.,TRBJ1-6,TRBV2,TGTGCCAGCCGGGGGGATTCACCCCTCCACTTT,CASRGDSPLHF
.,TRBD2,TRBJ2-1,TRBV6-4,TGTGCCAGCAGTGAGACGGGACTAGCGGGAGGAAGGTATGAGCAGTTCTTC,CASSETGLAGGRYEQFF
.,.,TRBJ2-3,TRBV5-6,TGTGCCAGCAGCTTGCTAGATACCGCTAGCACAGATACGCAGTATTTT,CASSLLDTASTDTQYF
.,TRBD1,TRBJ1-2,TRBV30,TGTGCCTGTACCGCGGGACAGGGTGATGGCTACACCTTC,CACTAGQGDGYTF
.,.,TRBJ1-4,TRBV19,TGTGCCAGTAGTAGTGGAGACGCTAATGAAAAACTGTTTTTT,CASSSGDANEKLFF
.,TRBD1,TRBJ2-7,TRBV27,TGTGCCAGCAGTTTACTGGGGACAGGTAACTCCTACGAGCAGTACTTC,CASSLLGTGNSYEQYF
.,TRBD2,TRBJ2-7,TRBV19,TGTGCCAGTAGTATCTCGTTAGCGGGGGTCGGGTACGAGCAGTACTTC,CASSISLAGVGYEQYF
.,TRBD1,TRBJ1-2,TRBV7-2,TGTGCCAGCAGTCCCACTAGGACAGGGGTCTATGGCTACACCTTC,CASSPTRTGVYGYTF
.,.,TRBJ2-5,TRBV28,TGTGCCAGCAGTTTCCACCACGCAACACCTGCAGAGACCCAGTACTTC,CASSFHHATPAETQYF
.,TRBD1,TRBJ2-1,TRBV7-2,TGTGCCAGCAGCGCAGGGGGTTACGATGAGCAGTTCTTC,CASSAGGYDEQFF
once,TRBD1,TRBJ1-1,TRBV18,TGTGCCAGCTCACCAATGGGACAGGCAGACACTGAAGCTTTCTTT,CASSPMGQADTEAFF
few,.,TRBJ2-3,TRBV6-6,TGTGCCAGCAGCCCCCGAGATACGCAGTATTTT,CASSPRDTQYF
.,.,TRBJ1-2,TRBV6-2/TRBV6-3,TGTGCCAGCAGTTACGGGGTCGGCGAGGGCTGGGACTATGGCTACACCTTC,CASSYGVGEGWDYGYTF
.,TRBD1,TRBJ1-3,TRBV3-1/TRBV3-2,TGTGCCAGCAGGACAGGGTCTGGAAACACCATATATTTT,CASRTGSGNTIYF